Presented here are 23 T cell receptor beta chains from one specimen sequenced in a study of blood T cells in healthy people across ages. A second PCR of about 7 to 11 cycles used a sample-barcoded 5' primer and a J-beta primer mix. TCRdb recomputed calls from the 5' RACE reads with MiXCR, one row per CDR3 protein. This table holds hundreds of thousands of distinct CDR3 sequences, roughly 50% found once. What was sequenced was blood. These receptors came from a man aged 55-75 years in good health.

The chain couples TRBV5-1 to TRBJ2-1; D is unresolved. The germline CDR1 and CDR2 sequences are SGHRS and YFSETQ. The CDR3 runs to 14 residues. V lost 4 bases to trimming and J lost 8 bases, with 16 bases between them. The CDR3 DNA reads TGCGCCAGCAGCAACCGCCGGCCAGCAGATGAGCAGTTCTTC. Translated, it gives CASSNRRPADEQFF.

The chain has TRBV7-9 and TRBJ1-3, with no clear D. With 5 bases removed from V and 5 bases from J, the gap between germline ends came to 10 bases. This CDR3 spans 13 amino acids. Germline lookup yields CDR1 SEHNR and CDR2 FQNEAQ (reference sequence). The CDR3 here is CASSPVGRNTIYF. DNA for the CDR3: TGTGCCAGCAGCCCGGTAGGCCGAAACACCATATATTTT. The entire variable domain, with the rest obtained from reference TRBV7-9 and TRBJ1-3, is as follows: DTGVSQNPRHKITKRGQNVTFRCDPISEHNRLYWYRQTLGQGPEFLTYFQNEAQLEKSRLLSDRFSAERPKGSFSTLEIQRTEQGDSAMYLCASSPVGRNTIYFGEGSWLTVV.

CDR3 residues: CASSLAARQGAYEQYF. CDR3 DNA sequence: TGCGCCAGCAGCTTGGCTGCCCGACAGGGGGCCTACGAGCAGTACTTC. This chain links TRBV5-1 with TRBJ2-7; 9 nucleotides align to TRBD1. J gave up 2 bases and V 0 bases, and 6 bases lay outside the gene matches. The CDR3 runs 16 residues. The germline V gene encodes CDR1 SGHRS and CDR2 YFSETQ.

The chain links TRBV27 to TRBJ2-7, with D perhaps matching TRBD1 (6 bases). Germline CDR1 reads MNHEY; CDR2 reads SMNVEV (reference sequence). V lost 10 bases and J 1 base, leaving 20 bases between the germline ends. There are 15 residues in the CDR3. CDR3 amino acids: CATQGKGFWSYEQYF. The CDR3 nucleotides are TGTGCCACCCAGGGGAAGGGCTTTTGGTCCTACGAGCAGTACTTC.

This chain links TRBV2 with TRBJ1-5, with 7 bases that match TRBD1. CDR1 is SNHLY, CDR2 FYNNEI, per germline. The CDR3 has 13 amino acids. V shed 6 bases, J shed 5 bases, and the junction held 4 bases outside the gene matches. CDR3 nucleotide sequence: TGTGCCAGCAGACAGGGGCAGGATCAGCCCCAGCATTTT. Protein product: CASRQGQDQPQHF.

In its sample, this clonotype was seen many times. V usage is TRBV4-1 and J usage is TRBJ1-2; possible D gene TRBD1, 5 bases. The V and J ends lost 2 bases and 7 bases respectively, with 11 bases between them. The CDR3 is 13 amino acids. In germline, CDR1 is MGHRA, CDR2 YSYEKL. In DNA form, the CDR3 reads TGCGCCAGCAGCCAACACGACAGTGGTGGCTACACCTTC. Protein: CASSQHDSGGYTF.

This clonotype was counted a single time. The rearrangement joins TRBV10-3 to TRBJ2-3, with 9 bases identical to TRBD2. Looked up from germline, CDR1 is ENHRY and CDR2 is SYGVKD. J lost 3 bases, V lost 9 bases, and 4 bases had no gene match. The CDR3 is made up of 13 amino acids. The CDR3 bases are TGTGCCATATGGCGGGGGGGGACAGATACGCAGTATTTT. This encodes CAIWRGGTDTQYF.

The chain combines TRBV20-1 with TRBJ1-2, with D unclear. CDR3 size: 11 residues. Germline CDR1 reads DFQATT; CDR2 reads SNEGSKA (reference sequence). V was trimmed by 5 bases and J by 3 bases, leaving 7 bases between them. CDR3 residues: CSAYFDYGYTF. The CDR3 coding sequence is TGCAGTGCTTATTTCGACTATGGCTACACCTTC.

The rearrangement links TRBV11-2 to TRBJ2-5, with TRBD1 as a possible D gene (6 bases). Germline V CDR1 and CDR2: SGHAT, FQNNGV. This CDR3 is built from 14 residues. Trimming pared 1 base from V and 7 bases from J, leaving 13 bases between. The CDR3 nucleotides read TGTGCCAGCAGCTTAGCCTGGGGGCAGGGGACCCAGTACTTC. It translates to CASSLAWGQGTQYF.

This rearrangement joins TRBV2 to TRBJ2-5, with D possibly matching TRBD1 (6 bases). Germline-derived CDR1 and CDR2 are SNHLY and FYNNEI. The CDR3 totals 16 residues. Trimming took off 4 bases at V and 0 bases at J, with 15 bases between the two ends. The DNA for the CDR3 is TGTGCCAGCAGTGCTATACAGGGCCTTTACCAAGAGACCCAGTACTTC. Protein: CASSAIQGLYQETQYF.

This chain uses TRBV2 with TRBJ1-2; D gene unclear. Trimming pared 5 bases from V and 8 bases from J, leaving 15 bases between. Germline lookup yields CDR1 SNHLY and CDR2 FYNNEI. The CDR3 extends over 13 amino acids. DNA for the CDR3: TGTGCCAGCAGTTTAGAGGCTCGGCGGGGCTACACCTTC. Its protein is CASSLEARRGYTF.

This chain joins TRBV6-1 and TRBJ2-1; no clear D gene. This CDR3 contains 10 residues. The V gene lost 6 bases and the J gene lost 7 bases, with 4 bases spanning the gap. Germline V lookup: CDR1 MNHNS, CDR2 SASEGT. The CDR3 region has the DNA TGTGCCAGCAGGGTAAATGAGCAGTTCTTC. Its protein product is CASRVNEQFF.

The chain combines TRBV20-1 with TRBJ2-5; 10 bases are a match to TRBD2. Per the germline V gene, CDR1 is DFQATT and CDR2 is SNEGSKA (reference sequence). The CDR3 covers 14 residues. Trimming cost V 4 bases and J 2 bases; bases outside gene matches: 4. CDR3 sequence (DNA): TGCAGTGCTAAACTAGCGGGGTCACAAGAGACCCAGTACTTC. Protein sequence: CSAKLAGSQETQYF.

The genes are TRBV6-2 or TRBV6-3 and TRBJ2-7, with D possibly matching TRBD1 (6 bases). The CDR3 consists of 17 residues. V dropped 6 bases and J dropped 0 bases, with 21 bases sitting between them. The germline gives CDR1 MNHEY, CDR2 SVGEGT. The CDR3 coding sequence is TGTGCCAGCAGGGGATGGTTCAGGGGATCCCCCTCCTACGAGCAGTACTTC. Translated, it gives CASRGWFRGSPSYEQYF.

On this clonotype itself: The junction and the germline gene differ at one end; a read error may be behind it. The gene calls are TRBV9 and TRBJ2-3; 7 positions agree with TRBD2. The germline V gene encodes CDR1 SGDLS and CDR2 YYNGEE. This CDR3 spans 16 amino acids. CDR3 DNA: TGCGCCAGCAGCCCCCCCCTAGCGGTGGGCACAGATACGCAGTATTTT. Translation: CASSPPLAVGTDTQYF. Full variable domain (outside the CDR3, taken from reference TRBV9 and TRBJ2-3): DSGVTQTPKHLITATGQRVTLRCSPRSGDLSVYWYQQSLDQGLQFLIQYYNGEERAKGNILERFSAQQFPDLHSELNLSSLELGDSALYFCASSPPLAVGTDTQYFGPGTRLTVL.

This clonotype has at least ten counts. The genes are TRBV7-2 and TRBJ2-1; 9 bases line up with TRBD2. Looked up from germline, CDR1 is SGHTA and CDR2 is FQGNSA. The trim removed 3 bases at V and 7 bases at J, leaving 4 bases unmatched. The CDR3 contains 14 residues. The CDR3 is CASSFQRGANEQFF. CDR3 nucleotide sequence: TGTGCCAGCAGCTTCCAGCGGGGGGCTAATGAGCAGTTCTTC.

V is TRBV5-5 and J is TRBJ2-7, with TRBD2 matching over 11 bases. Losses at the gene ends were 0 bases for V and 4 bases for J; bases not matched to a gene: 3. The V gene's germline CDR1 is SGHKS and CDR2 YYEKEE (reference sequence). The CDR3 has 15 residues. DNA of the CDR3: TGTGCCAGCAGCTTGGAGGGACTAGCGGATTACGAGCAGTACTTC. This encodes CASSLEGLADYEQYF.

V and J are TRBV7-7 and TRBJ1-1; D is unresolved. This CDR3 is built from 14 residues. With 5 bases removed from V and 0 bases from J, the gap between germline ends came to 10 bases. CDR1 and CDR2 (germline): SSHAT, FNYEAQ (reference sequence). CDR3 coding DNA: TGTGCCAGCAGCCCCGTAGAGTTGAACACTGAAGCTTTCTTT. Residues: CASSPVELNTEAFF.

This clonotype turned up a few times. This chain joins TRBV7-2 and TRBJ2-4; D is perhaps TRBD1 (5 bases). Trimming pared 8 bases from V and 13 bases from J, leaving 18 bases between. The CDR3 extends over 12 amino acids. Germline V lookup: CDR1 SGHTA, CDR2 FQGNSA. The CDR3 sequence is CASSTVGNPQYF. CDR3 in DNA: TGTGCCAGCTCGACAGTGGGAAATCCCCAGTACTTC.

The chain uses TRBV2 and TRBJ2-5, with a weak D call TRBD1 (5 bases). V lost 6 bases and J 0 bases, leaving 11 bases between the germline ends. CDR3 length: 14 residues. Germline CDR1 and CDR2: SNHLY and FYNNEI. The CDR3 sequence is CASRVGHNQETQYF. The CDR3 DNA is TGTGCCAGCAGGGTCGGACACAACCAAGAGACCCAGTACTTC.

The chain recombines TRBV9 with TRBJ2-3; maybe TRBD2 (7 bases). Between the trimmed V and J ends, which lost 0 bases and 1 base, there was a span of 12 bases. The CDR3 consists of 16 residues. From germline, CDR1 is SGDLS and CDR2 YYNGEE. CDR3 sequence: CASSVAGGLGTDTQYF. The CDR3 DNA follows: TGTGCCAGCAGCGTAGCCGGGGGGCTCGGCACAGATACGCAGTATTTT.

The chain is built from TRBV20-1 and TRBJ2-1; D call uncertain. The germline V gene encodes CDR1 DFQATT and CDR2 SNEGSKA (reference sequence). Between the trimmed V and J ends, which lost 2 bases and 1 base, there was a span of 9 bases. The CDR3 consists of 14 residues. CDR3 in DNA: TGCAGTGCTAGACCCCCGTGGTCCTACAATGAGCAGTTCTTC. This translates into CSARPPWSYNEQFF.

The chain recombines TRBV15 with TRBJ1-2; D uncertain. V lost 8 bases to trimming and J lost 2 bases, with 12 bases between them. The CDR3 is 13 amino acids. Per the germline V gene, CDR1 is LNHNV and CDR2 is YYDKDF (reference sequence). The CDR3 sequence is CATSRRANYGYTF. CDR3 DNA sequence: TGTGCCACCTCCAGGCGGGCAAACTATGGCTACACCTTC.